This T cell receptor (beta chain) was identified during a study of T cells in localized non-small cell lung cancer. Points from the study as a whole: Greater blood T cell density accompanied longer overall survival. Sequencing was restricted to one tumor region; therefore, heterogeneity remains possible.

The repertoire was sequenced with immunoSEQ multiplex PCR; TCRdb's copy has only in-frame clones and lacks some. The sample lists about 30,000 clones; about 87% were seen once. In the case of this clone: Its antigen is unknown.

Trimming took 3 bases from V and 7 from J, leaving 7 bases between them. CDR1 and CDR2 from the germline V gene are MDHEN and SYDVKM. The CDR3 runs to 13 residues. The TCR comes from a male donor aged 60 or over with stage I lung adenocarcinoma. The source was peripheral blood, collected before any cancer treatment. The V gene is TRBV28, the J gene TRBJ1-6; D is ambiguous. CDR3 nucleotides: TGTGCCAGCAGTTTGCAGTACAATTCACCCCTCCACTTT. Protein product: CASSLQYNSPLHF.